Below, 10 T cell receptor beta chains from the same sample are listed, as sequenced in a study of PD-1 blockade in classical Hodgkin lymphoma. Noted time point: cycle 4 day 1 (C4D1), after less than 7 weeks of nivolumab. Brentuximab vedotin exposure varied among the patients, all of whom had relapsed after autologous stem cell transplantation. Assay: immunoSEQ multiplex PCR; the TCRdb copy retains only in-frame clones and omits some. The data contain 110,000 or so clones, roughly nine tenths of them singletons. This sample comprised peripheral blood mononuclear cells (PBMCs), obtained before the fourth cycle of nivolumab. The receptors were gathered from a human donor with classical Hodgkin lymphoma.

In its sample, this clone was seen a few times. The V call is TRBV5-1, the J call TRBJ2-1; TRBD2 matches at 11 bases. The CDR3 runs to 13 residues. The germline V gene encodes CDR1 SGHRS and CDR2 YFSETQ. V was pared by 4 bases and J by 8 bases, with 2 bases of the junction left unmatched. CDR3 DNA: TGCGCCAGCAGCCAGGGACTAGCGGATGAGCAGTTCTTC. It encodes CASSQGLADEQFF.

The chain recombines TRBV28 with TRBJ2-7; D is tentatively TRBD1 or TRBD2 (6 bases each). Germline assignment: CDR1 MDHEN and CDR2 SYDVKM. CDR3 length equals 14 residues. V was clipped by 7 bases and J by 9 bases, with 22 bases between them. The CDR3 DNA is TGTGCCAGCAAGCTAACAGGGACTGTCCAATCGCAGTACTTC. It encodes CASKLTGTVQSQYF.

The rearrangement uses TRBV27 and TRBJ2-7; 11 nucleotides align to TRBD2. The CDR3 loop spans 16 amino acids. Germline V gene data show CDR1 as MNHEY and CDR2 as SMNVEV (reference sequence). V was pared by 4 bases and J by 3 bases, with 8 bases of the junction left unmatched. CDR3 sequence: CASSSGLAGPHYEQYF. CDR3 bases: TGTGCCAGCAGTTCAGGACTAGCGGGCCCGCACTACGAGCAGTACTTC.

This CDR3 is CASSRGQGVNTGELFF. As DNA, the CDR3 is TGTGCCAGCAGCCGTGGACAGGGAGTAAACACCGGGGAGCTGTTTTTT. The J gene is TRBJ2-2, the V gene TRBV7-9; 8 bases match TRBD1. The V gene end was trimmed by 5 bases and the J gene end by 2 bases; junction bases not matched to a gene: 7. The CDR3 totals 16 residues. Germline CDR1 is SEHNR and CDR2 is FQNEAQ (reference sequence).

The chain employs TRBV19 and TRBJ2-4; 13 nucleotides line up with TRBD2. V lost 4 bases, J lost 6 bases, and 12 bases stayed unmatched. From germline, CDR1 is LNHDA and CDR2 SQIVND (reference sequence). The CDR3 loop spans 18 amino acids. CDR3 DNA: TGTGCCAGTAGTAGGGGGGGAGGACTAGCGGGAGCATCAAACATTCAGTACTTC. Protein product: CASSRGGGLAGASNIQYF. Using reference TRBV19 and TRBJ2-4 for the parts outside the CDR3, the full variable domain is DGGITQSPKYLFRKEGQNVTLSCEQNLNHDAMYWYRQDPGQGLRLIYYSQIVNDFQKGDIAEGYSVSREKKESFPLTVTSAQKNPTAFYLCASSRGGGLAGASNIQYFGAGTRLSVL.

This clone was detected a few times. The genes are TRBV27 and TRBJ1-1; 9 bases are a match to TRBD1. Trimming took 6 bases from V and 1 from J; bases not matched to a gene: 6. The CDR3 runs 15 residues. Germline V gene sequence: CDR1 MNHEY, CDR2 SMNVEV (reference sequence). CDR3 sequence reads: CASSEDRGWNTEAFF. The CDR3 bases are TGTGCCAGCAGCGAAGACAGGGGGTGGAACACTGAAGCTTTCTTT.

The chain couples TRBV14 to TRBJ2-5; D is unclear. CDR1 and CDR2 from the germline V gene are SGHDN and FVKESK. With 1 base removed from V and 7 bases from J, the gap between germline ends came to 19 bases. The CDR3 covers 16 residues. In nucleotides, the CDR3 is TGTGCCAGCAGCCAAGGACTCCAAGCGCCATCGAGGACCCAGTACTTC. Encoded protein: CASSQGLQAPSRTQYF. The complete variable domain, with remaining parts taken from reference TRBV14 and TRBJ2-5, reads EAGVTQFPSHSVIEKGQTVTLRCDPISGHDNLYWYRRVMGKEIKFLLHFVKESKQDESGMPNNRFLAERTGGTYSTLKVQPAELEDSGVYFCASSQGLQAPSRTQYFGPGTRLLVL.

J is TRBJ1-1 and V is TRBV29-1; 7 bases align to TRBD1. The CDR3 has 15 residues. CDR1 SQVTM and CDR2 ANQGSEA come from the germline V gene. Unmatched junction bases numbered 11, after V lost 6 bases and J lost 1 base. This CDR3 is CSVGTGVIGNTEAFF. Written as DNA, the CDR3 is TGCAGCGTCGGAACAGGGGTGATAGGGAACACTGAAGCTTTCTTT.

CDR3 protein: CASSSPGTGSYEQYF. In nucleotides, the CDR3 is TGTGCCAGCAGCTCGCCCGGGACAGGTTCGTACGAGCAGTACTTC. The chain combines TRBV11-1 with TRBJ2-7, with 8 nucleotides matching TRBD1. CDR1 is SGHAT and CDR2 is FQDESV in the germline V gene (reference sequence). CDR3 length: 15 amino acids. Trimming took 4 bases from V and 4 from J; bases not matched to a gene: 9.

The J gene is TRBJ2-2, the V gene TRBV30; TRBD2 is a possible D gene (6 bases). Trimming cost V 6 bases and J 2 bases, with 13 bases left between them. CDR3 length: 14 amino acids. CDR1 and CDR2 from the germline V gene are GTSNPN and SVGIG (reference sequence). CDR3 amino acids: CACRGTVNTGELFF. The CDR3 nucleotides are TGTGCCTGTCGCGGGACGGTAAACACCGGGGAGCTGTTTTTT.